The rows below give T cell receptor beta chains drawn from one sample of a study of control samples from healthy donors and cancer patients. Only in-frame clones appear in the TCRdb table, and some are missing; sequencing was by immunoSEQ multiplex PCR. The sample shows 65,000 to 80,000 clones, 80% to 90% of them seen only once. Specimen: PBMCs. The receptors derive from a woman aged 60-75 years with head and neck cancer. The CDR3 runs from the conserved cysteine through the conserved F or W. The order of the fields is clone size, CDR3 length, J gene, V gene, D gene, CDR3 protein, CDR3 DNA. A D gene is named only where the DNA matches it firmly. Not every row has a clone size; where given, it reads once, few, many or a size class.

NA	14	TRBJ2-7	TRBV7-9	NA	CASSPRNGIYEQYF	TGTGCCAGCAGCCCCAGGAACGGGATCTACGAGCAGTACTTC
NA	14	TRBJ2-7	TRBV7-3	TRBD2	CASSLLAGAYEQYF	TGTGCCAGCAGCCTACTAGCGGGAGCCTACGAGCAGTACTTC
NA	13	TRBJ2-5	TRBV5-1	NA	CASSVGGGETQYF	TGCGCCAGCAGCGTGGGAGGCGGGGAGACCCAGTACTTC
once	16	TRBJ2-2	TRBV19	TRBD2	CASSFGGRALGGELFF	TGTGCCAGTAGTTTCGGCGGGAGGGCCTTGGGCGGGGAGCTGTTTTTT
NA	16	TRBJ1-5	TRBV5-6	NA	CASSSTGPDSNQPQHF	TGTGCCAGCAGCTCTACAGGGCCGGATAGCAATCAGCCCCAGCATTTT
NA	18	TRBJ2-7	TRBV14	NA	CASSQDPRAGRSSYEQYF	TGTGCCAGCAGCCAAGATCCGAGGGCGGGAAGGAGCTCCTACGAGCAGTACTTC
NA	14	TRBJ2-5	TRBV27	NA	CASSLTHSQETQYF	TGTGCCAGCAGTTTAACCCACAGCCAAGAGACCCAGTACTTC
few	14	TRBJ1-5	TRBV19	TRBD1	CASSQGASNQPQHF	TGTGCCAGTAGCCAGGGGGCTAGCAATCAGCCCCAGCATTTT
NA	13	TRBJ2-1	TRBV24-1	NA	CATSDPRLRRQFF	TGTGCCACCAGTGATCCAAGACTTCGGCGGCAGTTCTTC
NA	19	TRBJ2-1	TRBV7-8	TRBD2	CASSVTSASTRRSYNEQFF	TGTGCCAGCAGCGTGACTAGCGCCTCTACTCGGCGCTCCTACAATGAGCAGTTCTTC
NA	15	TRBJ2-7	TRBV4-2	TRBD1	CASSQALGQAYEQYF	TGTGCCAGCAGCCAAGCCCTCGGACAGGCCTACGAGCAGTACTTC
NA	16	TRBJ2-1	TRBV6-5	TRBD2	CASSYLIGGGSNEQFF	TGTGCCAGCAGTTACCTGATCGGGGGAGGGTCCAATGAGCAGTTCTTC
NA	11	TRBJ2-3	TRBV19	NA	CASGGTDTQYF	TGTGCCAGTGGCGGCACAGATACGCAGTATTTT
NA	14	TRBJ2-6	TRBV6-4	NA	CASSDSAGANVLTF	TGTGCCAGCAGTGATTCCGCGGGGGCCAACGTCCTGACTTTC